Below are 21 T cell receptor beta chains sequenced from a single sample in a study of control samples from healthy donors and cancer patients (TCRdb year 2020). The library was obtained by the immunoSEQ multiplex PCR assay. TCRdb retrieved this table from immuneACCESS and kept in-frame rearrangements only. Not all clones are present; in checked studies, unresolved V genes account for under half, and no reason is known for the remainder. The sample data list more than 150,000 clones, and 90% to 95% of these were observed just once. Of the sample, more than 1.2% falls within the top ten clones. The sequenced material came from blood. These receptors were taken from a man aged 18 to 30 in good health.

The chain is built from TRBV6-6 and TRBJ1-1; D call uncertain. Germline V gene lookup returns CDR1 MNHNY and CDR2 SVGAGI (reference sequence). There are 13 residues in the CDR3. V shed 2 bases and J shed 4 bases, with 8 bases lying between them. The CDR3 nucleotides are TGTGCCAGCAGTTACGCGCAGTTCACTGAAGCTTTCTTT. Amino acids: CASSYAQFTEAFF.

The V call is TRBV6-4, the J call TRBJ2-3, with 12 bases matching TRBD2. V trimming: 9 bases; J trimming: 6 bases; junction bases outside the gene matches: 10. Looked up from germline, CDR1 is MRHNA and CDR2 is SNTAGT. CDR3 length equals 15 residues. CDR3: CASKTSGGSADTQYF. In DNA form, the CDR3 reads TGTGCCAGTAAGACTAGCGGGGGATCCGCGGATACGCAGTATTTT.

The J gene is TRBJ2-5, the V gene TRBV27; tentatively, D is TRBD1 (6 bases). CDR3 size: 15 residues. V lost 6 bases to trimming and J lost 4 bases, with 18 bases between them. From germline, CDR1 is MNHEY and CDR2 SMNVEV (reference sequence). DNA of the CDR3: TGTGCCAGCAGCACCTCACGGGGCAGGGGAGAGACCCAGTACTTC. Protein product: CASSTSRGRGETQYF.

The chain combines TRBV5-1 with TRBJ2-7; TRBD2 aligns across 10 bases. V gave up 4 bases and J gave up 2 bases; unmatched junction bases: 6. The CDR3 has 15 amino acids. CDR1 and CDR2 from the germline V gene are SGHRS and YFSETQ. In nucleotides, the CDR3 is TGCGCCAGCAGCAAAACTAGCGGGGATACCTACGAGCAGTACTTC. This codes for CASSKTSGDTYEQYF.

This chain connects TRBV9 to TRBJ1-4; no reliable D call. V dropped 4 bases and J dropped 8 bases, with 18 bases sitting between them. The V gene's germline CDR1 is SGDLS and CDR2 YYNGEE. This CDR3 spans 15 amino acids. CDR3 sequence: CASSLEAGVGEKLFF. The DNA for the CDR3 is TGTGCCAGCAGCCTCGAGGCGGGAGTAGGGGAAAAACTGTTTTTT. The variable domain in full, completed from reference TRBV9 and TRBJ1-4, reads DSGVTQTPKHLITATGQRVTLRCSPRSGDLSVYWYQQSLDQGLQFLIQYYNGEERAKGNILERFSAQQFPDLHSELNLSSLELGDSALYFCASSLEAGVGEKLFFGSGTQLSVL.

In DNA, the CDR3 is TGTGCCAGCAGTTTCGGCCAGGGAATGGAAAAACTGTTTTTT. It is translated as CASSFGQGMEKLFF. This chain links TRBV28 with TRBJ1-4; D perhaps matches TRBD1 (5 bases). Looked up from germline, CDR1 is MDHEN and CDR2 is SYDVKM. V was trimmed by 3 bases and J by 8 bases, leaving 13 bases between them. The CDR3 runs 14 residues. Full variable domain (remainder filled in from reference TRBV28 and TRBJ1-4): DVKVTQSSRYLVKRTGEKVFLECVQDMDHENMFWYRQDPGLGLRLIYFSYDVKMKEKGDIPEGYSVSREKKERFSLILESASTNQTSMYLCASSFGQGMEKLFFGSGTQLSVL.

This chain connects TRBV12-5 to TRBJ2-7; D gene uncertain. CDR1 is LGHNT and CDR2 is FRNRAP in the germline V gene. V was clipped by 6 bases and J by 3 bases, with 6 bases between them. The CDR3 loop spans 11 amino acids. CDR3 loop: CASGSFYEQYF. CDR3 in DNA: TGTGCTAGTGGCTCCTTCTACGAGCAGTACTTC.

V usage is TRBV19 and J usage is TRBJ1-6; TRBD1 is a possible D gene (5 bases). This CDR3 region has 14 residues. Germline-derived CDR1 and CDR2 are LNHDA and SQIVND (reference sequence). V was clipped by 3 bases and J by 8 bases, with 11 bases between them. CDR3 bases: TGTGCCAGTAGTATGAAGCAGGGTGATTCACCCCTCCACTTT. It is translated as CASSMKQGDSPLHF. The entire variable domain, with the rest obtained from reference TRBV19 and TRBJ1-6, is as follows: DGGITQSPKYLFRKEGQNVTLSCEQNLNHDAMYWYRQDPGQGLRLIYYSQIVNDFQKGDIAEGYSVSREKKESFPLTVTSAQKNPTAFYLCASSMKQGDSPLHFGNGTRLTVT.

This clone has only one observation. The chain recombines TRBV6-5 with TRBJ2-2; no reliable D call. V was clipped by 2 bases and J by 8 bases, with 15 bases between them. Per the germline V gene, CDR1 is MNHEY and CDR2 is SVGAGI. The CDR3 consists of 15 residues. As DNA, the CDR3 is TGTGCCAGCAGTTACCGAAGGGATTTTCGGGGGGAGCTGTTTTTT. Its translation is CASSYRRDFRGELFF.

The chain couples TRBV7-6 to TRBJ1-1, with 7 bases identical to TRBD1. V trimming: 3 bases; J trimming: 5 bases; junction bases outside the gene matches: 3. This CDR3 has 13 amino acids. Germline V CDR1 and CDR2: SGHVS, FNYEAQ. CDR3 in DNA: TGTGCCAGCAGCTTGACAGGGTTGACTGAAGCTTTCTTT. Amino acids: CASSLTGLTEAFF.

This chain joins TRBV10-3 and TRBJ2-7, with D unresolved. In germline, CDR1 is ENHRY, CDR2 SYGVKD. Trimming took 4 bases from V and 5 from J, leaving 15 bases between them. The CDR3 loop spans 14 amino acids. CDR3 in amino acids: CAISARNKENEQYF. CDR3 nucleotides: TGTGCCATCAGTGCCCGCAATAAAGAGAACGAGCAGTACTTC.

The V and J genes are TRBV28 and TRBJ1-6; 10 nucleotides line up with TRBD1. Per the germline V gene, CDR1 is MDHEN and CDR2 is SYDVKM. The J segment lost 10 bases and the V segment lost 4 bases, leaving 10 bases of the junction unmatched. The CDR3 covers 16 residues. The CDR3 nucleotides read TGTGCCAGCAGTTACGAGACAGGGGGCGCAACGTCACCCCTCCACTTT. This translates into CASSYETGGATSPLHF.

The rearrangement uses TRBV10-3 and TRBJ2-1; D not certain. Trimming pared 4 bases from V and 5 bases from J, leaving 12 bases between. Looked up from germline, CDR1 is ENHRY and CDR2 is SYGVKD. The CDR3 loop spans 14 amino acids. Here the CDR3 reads CAISGSVGNNEQFF. The CDR3 bases are TGTGCCATCAGTGGCTCGGTTGGGAACAATGAGCAGTTCTTC.

The V call is TRBV15, the J call TRBJ1-1; no reliable D call. Trimming pared 1 base from V and 0 bases from J, leaving 15 bases between. The CDR3 runs 17 residues. Germline V lookup: CDR1 LNHNV, CDR2 YYDKDF (reference sequence). The CDR3 DNA sequence: TGTGCCACCAGCAGAGCTGTGACAAGGCTCATGAACACTGAAGCTTTCTTT. Its translation is CATSRAVTRLMNTEAFF.

This chain joins TRBV18 and TRBJ1-1, with D possibly matching TRBD1 (5 bases). CDR3 length: 14 amino acids. Trimming took 1 base from V and 3 from J, leaving 9 bases between them. CDR1 is KGHSH, CDR2 LQKENI, per germline. For the CDR3, the DNA is TGTGCCAGCTCACCACGGGGGGTAGACACTGAAGCTTTCTTT. Its protein is CASSPRGVDTEAFF.

This clone is a singleton in its sample. The V call is TRBV5-8, the J call TRBJ2-7; 7 bases line up with TRBD2. CDR1 and CDR2 (germline): SGHTS, YDEGEE. CDR3 length: 12 residues. V shed 6 bases and J 3 bases; nucleotides not matched to a gene: 3. CDR3 amino acids: CASTRDYYEQYF. CDR3 in DNA: TGTGCCAGCACCAGGGACTACTACGAGCAGTACTTC.

V is TRBV11-3 and J is TRBJ1-1; possible D gene TRBD1, 6 bases. The V gene lost 0 bases and the J gene lost 11 bases, with 13 bases spanning the gap. This CDR3 contains 13 residues. Germline assignment: CDR1 SGHNT and CDR2 YENEEA. The CDR3 bases are TGTGCCAGCAGCTTAGAAACAGGGTCTGGGGCTTTCTTT. Translated: CASSLETGSGAFF.

V and J are TRBV6-1 and TRBJ1-2; the D gene is possibly TRBD1 (6 bases). The germline V gene has CDR1 MNHNS and CDR2 SASEGT. Trimming left V 2 bases short and J 5 bases short, with 21 bases between. The CDR3 is made up of 17 amino acids. CDR3 coding DNA: TGTGCCAGCAGTGAACTTGGACAGCTCTCGAAGACATATGGCTACACCTTC. It yields the protein CASSELGQLSKTYGYTF.

This clone was recorded once. The V gene is TRBV10-1, the J gene TRBJ2-7; D possibly corresponds to TRBD2 (6 bases). With 3 bases removed from V and 2 bases from J, the gap between germline ends came to 8 bases. Germline CDR1 is WNHNN and CDR2 is SYGVQD (reference sequence). The CDR3 has 13 residues. This chain's CDR3 is CASSDGGTYEQYF. CDR3 nucleotides: TGCGCCAGCAGTGATGGGGGGACCTACGAGCAGTACTTC.

The rearrangement uses TRBV27 and TRBJ2-3; D remains unclear. Germline values: CDR1 MNHEY, CDR2 SMNVEV (reference sequence). V lost 3 bases and J lost 5, with 12 bases in between. The length of the CDR3 is 14 residues. Written as DNA, the CDR3 is TGTGCCAGCAGTTTCCGGCCCGGCATAGATACGCAGTATTTT. Its translation is CASSFRPGIDTQYF.

The chain links TRBV18 to TRBJ2-6; weak D call: TRBD1 (5 bases). The CDR3 extends over 16 amino acids. The V gene's germline CDR1 is KGHSH and CDR2 LQKENI. The V end lost 4 bases, the J end lost 0 bases, and 10 bases lay between the germline ends. CDR3 residues: CASSLGRDSGANVLTF. CDR3 DNA sequence: TGTGCCAGCTCACTAGGCAGGGACTCTGGGGCCAACGTCCTGACTTTC. Full variable domain (outside the CDR3, taken from reference TRBV18 and TRBJ2-6): NAGVMQNPRHLVRRRGQEARLRCSPMKGHSHVYWYRQLPEEGLKFMVYLQKENIIDESGMPKERFSAEFPKEGPSILRIQQVVRGDSAAYFCASSLGRDSGANVLTFGAGSRLTVL.